This TCR beta chain was obtained from a study of blood T cell repertoires in COVID-19. The data were produced by immunoSEQ multiplex PCR, yet TCRdb's version contains in-frame clones alone and is incomplete. The table includes under 200,000 clones, less than 80% detected once. Looked up from germline, CDR1 is SEHNR and CDR2 is FQNEAQ (reference sequence). The V and J ends lost 5 bases and 9 bases respectively, with 8 bases between them. The CDR3 is 12 amino acids. The clonotype comes from a woman in her sixties or seventies in a cohort exposed to, infected with or recovered from COVID-19 (not recorded which). This chain connects TRBV7-9 to TRBJ2-6; D may be TRBD2 (5 bases). The sequenced sample was PBMCs or T cells enriched from blood (not recorded which). CDR3 protein: CASSPEGNVLTF. CDR3 in DNA: TGTGCCAGCAGCCCCGAGGGCAACGTCCTGACTTTC.